These 10 T cell receptor beta chains share one sample of origin, sequenced in a study of OX40 agonist ivuxolimab in advanced cancers. Some clones are missing from TCRdb's copy, which holds only in-frame ones; the method was immunoSEQ multiplex PCR. The sample has around 68,000 clones, 87% seen once. Source: CD4+ or CD8+ T cells sorted from blood, taken in a trial of the OX40 agonist ivuxolimab. Source of these receptors: an adult with an advanced solid tumor such as melanoma, head and neck, liver or kidney cancer.

This clone has more than one count but fewer than ten. This chain joins TRBV14 and TRBJ1-1, with a weak D call TRBD1 (5 bases). The germline gives CDR1 SGHDN, CDR2 FVKESK. The V end was cut by 2 bases, the J end by 5 bases, with 12 bases between. The CDR3 has 14 amino acids. In nucleotides, the CDR3 is TGTGCCAGCAGCCAACAGGGTTGGGGTACTGAAGCTTTCTTT. Protein product: CASSQQGWGTEAFF. The full variable domain, rest sourced from reference TRBV14 and TRBJ1-1, is EAGVTQFPSHSVIEKGQTVTLRCDPISGHDNLYWYRRVMGKEIKFLLHFVKESKQDESGMPNNRFLAERTGGTYSTLKVQPAELEDSGVYFCASSQQGWGTEAFFGQGTRLTVV.

The chain uses TRBV21-1 and TRBJ2-3. TRBV21-1 is shown as a pseudogene. The CDR3 length is 12 residues. The CDR3 nucleotides read TGTGCCAGCAGCCTCGGATCAGATACGCAGTATTTT. This sequence encodes CASSLGSDTQYF.

The chain uses TRBV18 and TRBJ2-1; the match to TRBD2 covers 8 bases. Germline V gives CDR1 KGHSH, CDR2 LQKENI. The CDR3 is 16 residues long. Trimming cost V 0 bases and J 9 bases; bases outside gene matches: 10. The CDR3 loop reads CASSPPEAGVGGEQFF. CDR3 bases: TGTGCCAGCTCACCACCGGAAGCGGGAGTGGGAGGTGAGCAGTTCTTC.

This clone was observed once. The V gene is TRBV25-1, the J gene TRBJ2-1, with D perhaps TRBD1 or TRBD2 (6 bases each). This CDR3 has 14 amino acids. CDR1 is MGHDK and CDR2 is SYGVNS in the germline V gene. The V end lost 10 bases, the J end lost 3 bases, and 16 bases lay between the germline ends. CDR3 bases: TGTGCCACCGGGTTCCGGGGGCACTACAATGAGCAGTTCTTC. Its protein product is CATGFRGHYNEQFF.

This rearrangement joins TRBV7-9 to TRBJ2-5; 8 bases align to TRBD1. V was pared by 1 base and J by 4 bases, with 8 bases of the junction left unmatched. Looked up from germline, CDR1 is SEHNR and CDR2 is FQNEAQ (reference sequence). This CDR3 is 16 amino acids long. The CDR3 DNA sequence: TGTGCCAGCAGCTTAGGACGGCAGGGGGCCGGAGAGACCCAGTACTTC. Residues: CASSLGRQGAGETQYF.

This sequence joins TRBV5-1 and TRBJ2-2; 14 nucleotides line up with TRBD2. The CDR3 has 17 residues. Germline V gene data show CDR1 as SGHRS and CDR2 as YFSETQ. V dropped 4 bases and J dropped 7; count of bases not matched to a gene: 9. CDR3 sequence: CASSVGTSGGIYGELFF. The CDR3 region has the DNA TGCGCCAGCAGCGTCGGGACTAGCGGGGGAATCTACGGGGAGCTGTTTTTT. The entire variable domain, with the rest obtained from reference TRBV5-1 and TRBJ2-2, is as follows: KAGVTQTPRYLIKTRGQQVTLSCSPISGHRSVSWYQQTPGQGLQFLFEYFSETQRNKGNFPGRFSGRQFSNSRSEMNVSTLELGDSALYLCASSVGTSGGIYGELFFGEGSRLTVL.

This clone showed up just once. This chain joins TRBV18 and TRBJ2-7; either TRBD1 or TRBD2 may supply D (5 bases each). Germline loops: CDR1 KGHSH, CDR2 LQKENI. This CDR3 region has 13 residues. V lost 1 base, J lost 6 bases, and 10 bases lay in between. The CDR3 DNA reads TGTGCCAGCTCACCACTGGAAGGGACCGAGCAGTACTTC. Translating gives CASSPLEGTEQYF.

V usage is TRBV28 and J usage is TRBJ2-5, with D perhaps TRBD2 (6 bases). Trimming shortened V by 6 bases and J by 1 base, and 9 bases separated the two germline ends. The CDR3 spans 13 residues. Germline values: CDR1 MDHEN, CDR2 SYDVKM. This chain's CDR3 is CASRVGGQETQYF. As DNA, the CDR3 is TGTGCCAGCAGAGTGGGGGGCCAAGAGACCCAGTACTTC.

The genes are TRBV6-6 and TRBJ1-5; possibly TRBD1 for D (6 bases). Trimming took off 8 bases at V and 2 bases at J, with 10 bases between the two ends. CDR3 length: 13 residues. Germline V gene data show CDR1 as MNHNY and CDR2 as SVGAGI (reference sequence). The chain's CDR3 is CASQGRRNQPQHF. CDR3 nucleotides: TGTGCCAGCCAGGGGAGGCGCAATCAGCCCCAGCATTTT.

V usage is TRBV29-1 and J usage is TRBJ1-4; TRBD1 is a possible D gene (5 bases). V dropped 3 bases and J dropped 2 bases, with 13 bases sitting between them. Germline assignment: CDR1 SQVTM and CDR2 ANQGSEA. The CDR3 spans 15 residues. CDR3 loop: CSVEFLRDTNEKLFF. In DNA form, the CDR3 reads TGCAGCGTTGAGTTTCTTAGGGACACTAATGAAAAACTGTTTTTT.